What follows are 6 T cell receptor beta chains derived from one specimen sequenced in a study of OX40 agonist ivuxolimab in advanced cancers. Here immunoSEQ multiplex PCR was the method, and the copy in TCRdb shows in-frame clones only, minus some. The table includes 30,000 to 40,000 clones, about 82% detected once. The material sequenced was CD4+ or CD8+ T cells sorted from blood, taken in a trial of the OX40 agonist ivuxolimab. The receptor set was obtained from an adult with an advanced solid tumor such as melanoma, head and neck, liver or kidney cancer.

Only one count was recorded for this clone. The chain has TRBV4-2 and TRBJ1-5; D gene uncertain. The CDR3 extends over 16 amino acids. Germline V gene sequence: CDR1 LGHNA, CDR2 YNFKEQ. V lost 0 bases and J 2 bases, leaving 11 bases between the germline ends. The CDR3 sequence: CASSQDRFSRNQPQHF. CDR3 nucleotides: TGTGCCAGCAGCCAAGATCGGTTCAGCCGCAATCAGCCCCAGCATTTT.

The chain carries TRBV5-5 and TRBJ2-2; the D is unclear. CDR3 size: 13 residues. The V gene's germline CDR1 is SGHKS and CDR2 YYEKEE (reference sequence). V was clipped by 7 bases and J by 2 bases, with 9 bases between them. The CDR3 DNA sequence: TGTGCCAGCCGTGTTTTTAACACCGGGGAGCTGTTTTTT. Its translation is CASRVFNTGELFF.

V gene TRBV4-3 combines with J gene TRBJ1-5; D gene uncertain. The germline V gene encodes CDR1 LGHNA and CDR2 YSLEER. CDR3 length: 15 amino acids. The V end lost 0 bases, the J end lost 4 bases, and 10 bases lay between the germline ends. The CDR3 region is CASSQDTDLNQPQHF. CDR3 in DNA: TGCGCCAGCAGCCAAGATACCGACCTAAATCAGCCCCAGCATTTT.

CDR3 in amino acids: CAWGQGEKGYTF. The CDR3 DNA is TGTGCCTGGGGTCAAGGGGAAAAAGGCTACACCTTC. This chain links TRBV30 with TRBJ1-2; perhaps TRBD1 as D (5 bases). There are 12 residues in the CDR3. Trimming pared 5 bases from V and 8 bases from J, leaving 15 bases between. CDR1 is GTSNPN and CDR2 is SVGIG in the germline V gene (reference sequence).

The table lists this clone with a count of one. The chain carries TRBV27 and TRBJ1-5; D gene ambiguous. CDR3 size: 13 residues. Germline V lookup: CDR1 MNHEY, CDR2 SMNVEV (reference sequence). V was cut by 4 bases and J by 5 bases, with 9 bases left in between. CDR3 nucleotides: TGTGCCAGCAGTTACTCCGGGCATCAGCCCCAGCATTTT. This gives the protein CASSYSGHQPQHF.

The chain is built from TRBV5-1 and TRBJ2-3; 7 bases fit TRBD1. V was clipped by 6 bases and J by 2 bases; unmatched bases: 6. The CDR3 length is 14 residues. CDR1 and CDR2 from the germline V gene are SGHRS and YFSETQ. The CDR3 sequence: CASTRDSYTDTQYF. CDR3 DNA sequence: TGCGCCAGCACACGGGACAGCTACACAGATACGCAGTATTTT.